This T cell receptor beta chain stems from a study of tumor-infiltrating lymphocytes in primary liver carcinoma. Study-wide results and limits: The 250 largest clones made up significantly more of tumor than blood repertoires (p = 0.039).

From 500 ng of total RNA, TCR beta-specific cDNA was reverse-transcribed using a constant-region primer. Three rounds of nested multiplex PCR with slightly modified ARM-PCR produced TCR beta libraries. Both of the initial two PCR rounds ran for about 11 cycles and employed TRBV1-TRBV30 forward primers alongside a C-beta reverse primer. TCRdb called the multiplex PCR reads again in MiXCR, with one record for every CDR3 protein. The repertoire holds 35,000 to 45,000 distinct CDR3 sequences, 75% seen once, with 35% to 45% in the top ten. Unsorted bulk tissue of about 20-32 mg yielded co-extracted RNA and DNA. Patients underwent resection of primary liver carcinoma. Notes on this clonotype: Its antigen is undetermined. One end of the junction fails to match germline, which may point to a read error.

The CDR3 is made up of 16 amino acids. The germline gives CDR1 SGHAT, CDR2 FQNNGV. Input material: tumor-adjacent normal liver tissue. The J gene is TRBJ2-1, the V gene TRBV11-2; TRBD2 agrees at 8 bases. The receptor was isolated from a young woman with primary liver carcinoma and hepatitis B virus infection. This CDR3 is CVSSPPKTGGHNEQFF. In nucleotides, the CDR3 is TGTGTCAGCAGCCCCCCAAAAACGGGAGGGCACAATGAGCAGTTCTTC.